The clone carrying this T cell receptor beta chain was recorded at least ten times. What it recognizes is unknown. Template-switching 5'RACE yielded the TCR cDNA; a universal primer site and UMIs were added in the process. TCRdb re-derived calls from the 5' RACE reads in MiXCR, one entry per CDR3 protein. The sample shows 250,000 to 300,000 distinct CDR3 sequences, approximately 10% of them seen only once. Germline V lookup: CDR1 LGHNA, CDR2 YNFKEQ. The length of the CDR3 is 17 residues. V was trimmed by 2 bases and J by 6 bases, leaving 22 bases between them. The data originate from a study of T cells after yellow fever vaccination. Study-wide results and limits: Weaker overall, the secondary response nonetheless peaked faster (day 5 versus 15). In post-booster samples, most primary-vaccination clones reappeared (approximately 96% CD4, 88% CD8). Researchers cautioned that FACS-sorted repertoires could harbor abundant clonotypes contaminating from the bulk population.

The V and J genes are TRBV4-2 and TRBJ1-2, with D possibly being TRBD1 (5 bases). This sequence was found in a man between 18 and 29 years old who received the YFV17D yellow fever vaccine. The source material was CD4+ T cells sorted from PBMCs, sampled 5 days after the yellow fever booster vaccination. CDR3 protein: CASSQLTRTPLSDGYTF. In DNA, the CDR3 is TGTGCCAGCAGCCAATTAACCCGGACACCATTATCGGATGGCTACACCTTC.